Detailed here is one T cell receptor (beta chain). The target antigen is unknown. Using the 5' RACE reads, TCRdb records one entry per CDR3 protein without DNA. This sample's clone table lists approximately 380,000 distinct CDR3 sequences. This sample was taken from a study of T cells expressing NK-cell markers. Findings and caveats of the study: Researchers report these clonotypes also headed the CD3+CD56-NKG2C+ fraction in several donors.

This TCR derives from a man aged 18 to 69 in good health. The specimen was blood T cells: a sorted CD56 or NKG2C T cell subset, CD4+ or CD8+ T cells, or bulk PBMC T cells (not recorded which).

Here the CDR3 reads CASSQARGEWETQYF. This chain joins TRBV4-2 and TRBJ2-5; TCRdb designates TRBD2, a call that cannot be tested without DNA. The CDR3 sequence is 15 residues long. Germline lookup yields CDR1 LGHNA and CDR2 YNFKEQ.